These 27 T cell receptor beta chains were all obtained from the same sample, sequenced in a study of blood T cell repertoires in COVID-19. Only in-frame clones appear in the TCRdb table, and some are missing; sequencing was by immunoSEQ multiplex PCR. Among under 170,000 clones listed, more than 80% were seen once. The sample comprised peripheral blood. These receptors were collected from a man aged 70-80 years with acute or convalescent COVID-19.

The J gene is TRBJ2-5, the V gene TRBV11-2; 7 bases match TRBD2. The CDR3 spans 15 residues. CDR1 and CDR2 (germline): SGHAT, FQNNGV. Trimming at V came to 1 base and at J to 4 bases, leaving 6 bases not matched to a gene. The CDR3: CASSLGLAAIETQYF. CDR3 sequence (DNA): TGTGCCAGCAGCTTAGGGCTAGCGGCCATAGAGACCCAGTACTTC.

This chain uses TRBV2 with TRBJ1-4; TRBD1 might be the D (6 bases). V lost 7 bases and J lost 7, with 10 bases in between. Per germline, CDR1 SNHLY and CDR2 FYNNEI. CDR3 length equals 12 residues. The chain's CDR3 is CASNRESEKLFF. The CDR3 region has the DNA TGTGCCAGCAACAGGGAGAGTGAAAAACTGTTTTTT. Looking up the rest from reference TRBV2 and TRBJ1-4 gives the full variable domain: EPEVTQTPSHQVTQMGQEVILRCVPISNHLYFYWYRQILGQKVEFLVSFYNNEISEKSEIFDDQFSVERPDGSNFTLKIRSTKLEDSAMYFCASNRESEKLFFGSGTQLSVL.

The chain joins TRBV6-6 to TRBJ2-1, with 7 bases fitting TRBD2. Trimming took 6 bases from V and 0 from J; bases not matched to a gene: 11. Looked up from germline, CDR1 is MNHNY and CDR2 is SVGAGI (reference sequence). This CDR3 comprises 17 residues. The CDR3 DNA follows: TGTGCCAGCAGCCGAAGTAGCGGGCCGAGCTCCTACAATGAGCAGTTCTTC. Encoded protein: CASSRSSGPSSYNEQFF.

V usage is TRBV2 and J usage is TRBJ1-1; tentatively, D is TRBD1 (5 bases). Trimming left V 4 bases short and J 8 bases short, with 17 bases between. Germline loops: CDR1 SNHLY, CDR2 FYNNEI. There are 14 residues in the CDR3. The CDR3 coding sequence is TGTGCCAGCAGTGTCGGTGGGGGGTTCACCGAAGCTTTCTTT. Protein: CASSVGGGFTEAFF. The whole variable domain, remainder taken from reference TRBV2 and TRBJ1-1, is EPEVTQTPSHQVTQMGQEVILRCVPISNHLYFYWYRQILGQKVEFLVSFYNNEISEKSEIFDDQFSVERPDGSNFTLKIRSTKLEDSAMYFCASSVGGGFTEAFFGQGTRLTVV.

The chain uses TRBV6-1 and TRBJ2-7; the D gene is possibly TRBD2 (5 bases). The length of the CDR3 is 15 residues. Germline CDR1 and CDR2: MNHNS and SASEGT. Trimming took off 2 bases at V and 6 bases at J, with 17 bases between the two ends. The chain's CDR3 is CASSELSPGLSEQYF. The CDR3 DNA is TGTGCCAGCAGTGAACTGTCGCCGGGGTTAAGCGAGCAGTACTTC.

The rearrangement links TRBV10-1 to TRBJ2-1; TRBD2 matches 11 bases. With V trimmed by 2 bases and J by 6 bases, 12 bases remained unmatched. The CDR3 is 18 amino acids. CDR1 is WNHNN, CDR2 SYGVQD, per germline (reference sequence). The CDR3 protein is CASSETSGSFLGPNEQFF. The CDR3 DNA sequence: TGCGCCAGCAGTGAGACTAGCGGGAGTTTTTTGGGGCCCAATGAGCAGTTCTTC.

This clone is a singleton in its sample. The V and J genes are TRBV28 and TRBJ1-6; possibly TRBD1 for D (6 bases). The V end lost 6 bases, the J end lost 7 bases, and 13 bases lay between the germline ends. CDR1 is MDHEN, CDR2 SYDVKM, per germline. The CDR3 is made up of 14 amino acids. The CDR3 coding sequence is TGTGCCAGCAGCGAGACAGGACGGAATTCACCCCTCCACTTT. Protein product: CASSETGRNSPLHF.

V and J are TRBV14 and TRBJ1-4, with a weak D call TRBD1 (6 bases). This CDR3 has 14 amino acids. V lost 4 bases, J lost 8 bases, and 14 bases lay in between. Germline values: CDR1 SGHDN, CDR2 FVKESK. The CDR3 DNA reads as TGTGCCAGCAGCCCCTCCAGGGGAAGGGAAAAACTGTTTTTT. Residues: CASSPSRGREKLFF.

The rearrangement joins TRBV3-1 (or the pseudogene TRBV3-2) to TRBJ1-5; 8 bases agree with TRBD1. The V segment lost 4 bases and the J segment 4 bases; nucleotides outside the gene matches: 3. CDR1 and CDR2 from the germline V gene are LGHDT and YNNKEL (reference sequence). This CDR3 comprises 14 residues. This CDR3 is CASSPDRENQPQHF. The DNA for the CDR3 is TGTGCCAGCAGCCCGGACAGGGAGAATCAGCCCCAGCATTTT.

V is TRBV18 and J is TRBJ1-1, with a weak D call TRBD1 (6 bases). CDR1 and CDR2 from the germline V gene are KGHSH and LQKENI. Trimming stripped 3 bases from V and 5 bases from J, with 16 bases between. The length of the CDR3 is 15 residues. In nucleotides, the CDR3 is TGTGCCAGCTCACCCCTATCACAGGGAAGGACTGAAGCTTTCTTT. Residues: CASSPLSQGRTEAFF.

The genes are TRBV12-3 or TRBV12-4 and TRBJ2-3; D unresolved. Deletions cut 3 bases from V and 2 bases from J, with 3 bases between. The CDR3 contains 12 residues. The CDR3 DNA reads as TGTGCCAGCAGTTTTTACACAGATACGCAGTATTTT. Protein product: CASSFYTDTQYF.

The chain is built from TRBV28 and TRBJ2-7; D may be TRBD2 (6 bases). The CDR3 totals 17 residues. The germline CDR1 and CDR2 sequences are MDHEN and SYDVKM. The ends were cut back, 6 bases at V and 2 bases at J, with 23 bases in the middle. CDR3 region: CASSPVTGGGVAYEQYF. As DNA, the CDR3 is TGTGCCAGCAGCCCTGTCACTGGAGGCGGGGTAGCCTACGAGCAGTACTTC.

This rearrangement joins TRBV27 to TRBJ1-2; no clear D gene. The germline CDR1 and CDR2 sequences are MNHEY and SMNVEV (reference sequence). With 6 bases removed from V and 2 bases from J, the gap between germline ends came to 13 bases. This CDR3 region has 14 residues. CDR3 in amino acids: CASRLSGENYGYTF. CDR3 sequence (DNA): TGTGCCAGCAGGCTGTCAGGTGAAAACTATGGCTACACCTTC.

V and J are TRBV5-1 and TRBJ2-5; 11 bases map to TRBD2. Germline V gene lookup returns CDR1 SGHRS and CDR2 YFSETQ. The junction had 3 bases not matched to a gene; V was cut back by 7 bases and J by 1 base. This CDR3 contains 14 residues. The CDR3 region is CASGTSGGQETQYF. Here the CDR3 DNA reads TGCGCCAGCGGAACTAGCGGGGGCCAAGAGACCCAGTACTTC.

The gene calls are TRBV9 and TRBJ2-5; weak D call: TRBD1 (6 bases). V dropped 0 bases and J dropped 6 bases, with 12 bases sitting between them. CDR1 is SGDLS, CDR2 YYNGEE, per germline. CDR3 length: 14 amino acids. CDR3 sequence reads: CASSVGTGLKTQYF. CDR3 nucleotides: TGTGCCAGCAGCGTAGGAACAGGGTTGAAGACCCAGTACTTC.

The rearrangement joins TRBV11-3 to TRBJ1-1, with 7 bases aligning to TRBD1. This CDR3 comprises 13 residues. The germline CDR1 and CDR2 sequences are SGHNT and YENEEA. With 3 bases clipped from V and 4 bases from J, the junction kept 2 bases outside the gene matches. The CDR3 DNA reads TGTGCCAGCAGCTTCCGACAGGGCACTGAAGCTTTCTTT. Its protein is CASSFRQGTEAFF.

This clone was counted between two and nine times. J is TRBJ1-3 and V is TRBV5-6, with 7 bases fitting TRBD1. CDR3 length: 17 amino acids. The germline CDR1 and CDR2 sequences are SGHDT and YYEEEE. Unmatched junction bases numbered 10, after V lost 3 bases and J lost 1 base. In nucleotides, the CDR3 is TGTGCCAGCAGCTCCCGTGAGGGGGCATGGTCTGGAAACACCATATATTTT. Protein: CASSSREGAWSGNTIYF. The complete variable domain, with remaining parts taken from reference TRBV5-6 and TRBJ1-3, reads DAGVTQSPTHLIKTRGQQVTLRCSPKSGHDTVSWYQQALGQGPQFIFQYYEEEERQRGNFPDRFSGHQFPNYSSELNVNALLLGDSALYLCASSSREGAWSGNTIYFGEGSWLTVV.

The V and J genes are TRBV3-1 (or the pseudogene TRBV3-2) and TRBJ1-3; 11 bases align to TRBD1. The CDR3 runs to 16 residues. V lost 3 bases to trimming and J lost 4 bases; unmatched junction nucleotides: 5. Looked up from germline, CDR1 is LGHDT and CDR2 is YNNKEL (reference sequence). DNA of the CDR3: TGTGCCAGCAGCCATGGACAGGGGGCTACAGGAAACACCATATATTTT. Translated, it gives CASSHGQGATGNTIYF.

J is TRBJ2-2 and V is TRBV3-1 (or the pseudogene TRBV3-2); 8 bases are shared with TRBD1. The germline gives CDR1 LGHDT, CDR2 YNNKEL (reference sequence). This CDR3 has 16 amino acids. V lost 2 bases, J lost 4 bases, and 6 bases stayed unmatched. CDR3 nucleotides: TGTGCCAGCAGCCAAACCGGGACAGGAGTCACCGGGGAGCTGTTTTTT. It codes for CASSQTGTGVTGELFF.

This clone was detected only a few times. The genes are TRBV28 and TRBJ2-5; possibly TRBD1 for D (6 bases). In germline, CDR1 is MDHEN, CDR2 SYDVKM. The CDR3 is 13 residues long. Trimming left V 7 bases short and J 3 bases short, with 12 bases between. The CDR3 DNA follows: TGTGCCAGCACCTCAGGGGACAAAGAGACCCAGTACTTC. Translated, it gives CASTSGDKETQYF.

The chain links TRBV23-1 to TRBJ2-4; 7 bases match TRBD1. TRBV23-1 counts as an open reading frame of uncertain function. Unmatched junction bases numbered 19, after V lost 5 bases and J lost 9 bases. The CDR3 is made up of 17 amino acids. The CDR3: CASSILWGQRYPSIQYF. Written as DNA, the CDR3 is TGCGCCAGCAGTATCCTCTGGGGACAGCGATATCCGTCCATTCAGTACTTC.

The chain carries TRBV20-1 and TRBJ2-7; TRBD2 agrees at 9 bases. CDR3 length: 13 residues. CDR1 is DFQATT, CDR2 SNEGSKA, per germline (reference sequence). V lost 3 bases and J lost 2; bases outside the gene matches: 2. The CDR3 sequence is CSASLAGAYEQYF. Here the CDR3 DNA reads TGCAGTGCTAGTTTAGCGGGGGCCTACGAGCAGTACTTC.

CDR3 region: CASSQMGGRVTEAFF. In nucleotides, the CDR3 is TGCGCCAGCAGCCAAATGGGGGGTCGGGTCACTGAAGCTTTCTTT. The chain has TRBV4-1 and TRBJ1-1, with TRBD1 as a possible D gene (5 bases). The CDR3 is made up of 15 amino acids. Germline V gives CDR1 MGHRA, CDR2 YSYEKL. V shed 2 bases and J shed 4 bases, with 14 bases lying between them.

In DNA, the CDR3 is TGTGCCAGCAGCCAAGATTCCGGACAGTACCAAGAGACCCAGTACTTC. Protein: CASSQDSGQYQETQYF. V is TRBV4-2 and J is TRBJ2-5, with D possibly being TRBD1 (6 bases). The CDR3 loop spans 16 amino acids. V was trimmed by 0 bases and J by 0 bases, leaving 11 bases between them. Germline CDR1 and CDR2: LGHNA and YNFKEQ.

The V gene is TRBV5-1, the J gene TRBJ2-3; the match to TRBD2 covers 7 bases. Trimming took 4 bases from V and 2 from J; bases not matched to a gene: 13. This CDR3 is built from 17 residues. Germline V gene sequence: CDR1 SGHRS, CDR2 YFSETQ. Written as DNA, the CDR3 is TGCGCCAGCAGCACCGTCCCCCCAGCGGGGTACACAGATACGCAGTATTTT. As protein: CASSTVPPAGYTDTQYF.

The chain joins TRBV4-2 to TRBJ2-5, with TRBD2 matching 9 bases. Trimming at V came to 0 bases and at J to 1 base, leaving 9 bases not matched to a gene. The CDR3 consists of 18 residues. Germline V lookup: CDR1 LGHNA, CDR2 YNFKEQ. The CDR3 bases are TGTGCCAGCAGCCAAGACGCAACGGCAGCGGGAGGCCAAGAGACCCAGTACTTC. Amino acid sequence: CASSQDATAAGGQETQYF.

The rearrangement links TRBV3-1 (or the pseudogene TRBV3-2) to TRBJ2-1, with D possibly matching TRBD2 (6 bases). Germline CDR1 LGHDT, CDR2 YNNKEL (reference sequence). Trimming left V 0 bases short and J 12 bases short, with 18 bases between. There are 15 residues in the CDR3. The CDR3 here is CASSQDGGAASVQFF. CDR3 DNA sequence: TGTGCCAGCAGCCAAGATGGAGGGGCGGCTTCCGTGCAGTTCTTC.